This T cell receptor beta chain was captured by sequencing in a study of T cells in localized non-small cell lung cancer. General study points: Researchers found a median approximately 60 of the top 100 tumor clones in adjacent lung.

Some clones are missing from TCRdb's copy, which holds only in-frame ones; the method was immunoSEQ multiplex PCR. The sample consists of 11,000 or so clones, 25% to 30% of them appearing once. This clone showed up just a few times. Its antigen is not identified. The read halts 1 residue ahead of the CDR3 end, with the missing end drawn from the germline J gene. The CDR3 runs to 19 residues. CDR1 and CDR2 from the germline V gene are MNHNS and SASEGT. V lost 0 bases and J lost 2, with 20 bases in between. The sequence was collected from a man aged 40 to 70 with stage I lung adenocarcinoma. The genes are TRBV6-1 and TRBJ1-5; D unresolved. The specimen was lung tumor tissue, collected before any cancer treatment. The CDR3 protein is CASSEAGRGRLRGNQPQHF. CDR3 DNA (partial): TGTGCCAGCAGTGAAGCGGGGAGAGGACGACTTAGAGGCAATCAGCCCCAGCAT.